Listed below are T cell receptor beta chains from one sample, sequenced in a study of blood T cell repertoires in COVID-19. Sequencing used immunoSEQ multiplex PCR; TCRdb keeps in-frame clones, though not all of them. Among some 160,000 clones listed, roughly 80% were seen once. The source material was PBMCs or T cells enriched from blood (not recorded which). The receptors come from a woman in her thirties or forties who had recovered from COVID-19. The conserved cysteine and the conserved F or W are not part of the CDR3 here.

>TRBV29-1
SVKTGNTGELF
>TRBV7-9
ASSTTGTSVGNEQF
>TRBV19
ASSIEGQGGTEAF
>TRBV5-1
ASSLEGAVWNSPLH
>TRBV9
ASSTGTDPRGQF
>TRBV5-4
ASSLEAGGRDYNEQF
>TRBV3-1/TRBV3-2
ASSRPGTSGKEQF
>TRBV7-2
ASSSRDRGYNEQF
>TRBV5-1
ASSLYGPYNEQF
>TRBV2
ASRGLALTGELF
>TRBV5-1
ASSLGGRGMNTEAF
>TRBV4-1
ASSHARGAYEQY
>TRBV10-3
AISDLGDSSGNTIY
>TRBV6-5
ASTIYGGFGELF
>TRBV9
ASSPSGRRDTGELF
>TRBV6-1
ASSEAGGWSGRDTGELF
>TRBV19
ASSISTGGSSPLH
>TRBV4-1
ASSQATPRVAGLRRGTGELF
>TRBV9
ASSPGNSPLH
>TRBV7-6
ASSLRRGPNTEAF
>TRBV5-5
ASQERGNEKLF
>TRBV18
ASSPPNGQRQGGSPLH
>TRBV27
ASSISGDPSYNEQF
>TRBV5-8
ASSWRGGETQY
>TRBV10-3
AIGPNTGELF
>TRBV5-1
ASSPGTSGSFYNEQF
>TRBV5-1
ASSLVSGGQDGYT
>TRBV9
ASSDTGSPPSEQY
>TRBV29-1
SVRGQPERNYGYT
>TRBV15
ATRTGDQPQH
>TRBV19
ASSWTSGSPNEQF
>TRBV6-5
ASSSSGVRTEAF
>TRBV5-1
ASSPEVARLT
>TRBV5-1
ASGEQGAGYGYT
>TRBV7-2
ASSIHRGLNYGYT
>TRBV30
AWGTGTENEKLF
>TRBV19
ASSIGREGNIQY
>TRBV27
ASSLMGSDYETQY
>TRBV2
ASSESGGYGYT
>TRBV5-1
ASSLLTGGWETQY
>TRBV7-2
ASSLSGRGDGYT
>TRBV10-3
AISETDNEQF
>TRBV15
ATSRGTGGLNEKLF
>TRBV24-1
ATSDGTGNSNQPQH
>TRBV18
ASAGGNQETQY
>TRBV11-2
ASSWNLAGDQETQY
>TRBV29-1
SVVHAGGRTDTQY
>TRBV27
ASTPVGGNYGYT
>TRBV5-1
ASSPGQEQETQY
>TRBV7-8
ASSTPGHRSYEQY
>TRBV5-1
ASRPQTSGIGNEQF
>TRBV21-1
ASNGQGQTYEQY
>TRBV19
ASSIGQVNQPQH
>TRBV10-1
ASSEQPGIGELF
>TRBV3-1/TRBV3-2
ASSQERENRYTQY